The entry that follows covers one TCR beta chain sequence. As handled by the study authors: Amplification of reference gene primers provided the estimated nucleated cell counts. Some clones are missing from TCRdb's copy, which holds only in-frame ones; the method was immunoSEQ multiplex PCR. V and J calls and clone size are given by that table; D and trimming were obtained from the DNA. The sample consists of roughly 80,000 clones, more than 75% of them appearing once. The data are from a study of blood T cell repertoires in COVID-19. Study details: The samples span acute and convalescent COVID-19 from the United States, Italy and Spain. PBMCs, B-cell-depleted T cells, or T cells provided the cDNA or gDNA that made up the material.

Germline V CDR1 and CDR2: SGHDT, YYEEEE. Germline trimming cut 0 bases from V and 3 bases from J; bases unmatched to any gene: 3. CDR3 size: 15 residues. This TCR derives from a human donor in a cohort sampled during active COVID-19. The chain carries TRBV5-6 and TRBJ2-1; 7 bases fit TRBD1. The sequencing input was peripheral blood. The CDR3 sequence: CASSLETGVYNEQFF. The CDR3 bases are TGTGCCAGCAGCTTGGAAACAGGGGTCTACAATGAGCAGTTCTTC.